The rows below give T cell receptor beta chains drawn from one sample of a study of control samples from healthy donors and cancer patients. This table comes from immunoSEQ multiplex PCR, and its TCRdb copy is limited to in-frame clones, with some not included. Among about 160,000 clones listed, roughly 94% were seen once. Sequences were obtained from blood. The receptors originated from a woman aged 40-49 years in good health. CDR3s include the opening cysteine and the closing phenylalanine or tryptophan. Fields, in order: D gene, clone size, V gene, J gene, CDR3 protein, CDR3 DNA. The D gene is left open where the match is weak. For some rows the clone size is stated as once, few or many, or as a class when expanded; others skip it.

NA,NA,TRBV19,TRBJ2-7,CASSAQQGRSYEQYF,TGTGCCAGTAGTGCCCAACAGGGTAGGTCCTACGAGCAGTACTTC
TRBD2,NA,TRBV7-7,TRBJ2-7,CASSPTIAGAYEQYF,TGTGCTAGCAGCCCCACAATAGCGGGAGCCTACGAGCAGTACTTC
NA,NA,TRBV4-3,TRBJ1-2,CASSQTRNPNYGYTF,TGCGCCAGCAGCCAAACACGGAACCCTAACTATGGCTACACCTTC
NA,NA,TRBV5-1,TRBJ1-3,CASSWDGSGNTIYF,TGCGCCAGCAGCTGGGACGGCTCTGGAAACACCATATATTTT
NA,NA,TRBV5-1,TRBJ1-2,CASSSEGIFYGYTF,TGCGCCAGCAGCTCGGAAGGGATTTTCTATGGCTACACCTTC
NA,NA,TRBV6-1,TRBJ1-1,CASSESPDRYTEAFF,TGTGCCAGCAGTGAATCGCCAGACAGATACACTGAAGCTTTCTTT
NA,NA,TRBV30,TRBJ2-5,CAFSLGQSKTQYF,TGTGCCTTCAGCCTAGGACAGTCGAAGACCCAGTACTTC
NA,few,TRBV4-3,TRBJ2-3,CASSHAADTQYF,TGCGCCAGCAGCCATGCAGCAGATACGCAGTATTTT
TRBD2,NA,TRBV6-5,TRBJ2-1,CASSYSGLGDNEQFF,TGTGCCAGCAGTTACTCTGGACTAGGCGACAATGAGCAGTTCTTC
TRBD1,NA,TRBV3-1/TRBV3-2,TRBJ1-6,CASSQTGTVPLHF,TGTGCCAGCAGCCAGACAGGGACGGTACCCCTCCACTTT
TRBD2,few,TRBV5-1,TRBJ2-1,CASSSGGGRAEDEQFF,TGCGCCAGCAGCTCAGGCGGCGGGAGGGCCGAAGATGAGCAGTTCTTC
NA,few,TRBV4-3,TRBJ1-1,CASSQDYSGLTTTEAFF,TGCGCCAGCAGCCAAGATTACTCCGGCCTGACGACCACTGAAGCTTTCTTT
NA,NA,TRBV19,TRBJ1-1,CASTQGNTEAFF,TGTGCCAGTACACAGGGGAACACTGAAGCTTTCTTT
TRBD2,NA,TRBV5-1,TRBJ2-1,CASSTRTSGGNNEQFF,TGCGCCAGCAGCACCCGAACTAGCGGGGGCAACAATGAGCAGTTCTTC
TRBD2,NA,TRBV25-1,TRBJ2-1,CASNRLAGNEQFF,TGTGCCAGCAATCGTCTAGCGGGAAATGAGCAGTTCTTC
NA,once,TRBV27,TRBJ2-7,CASSPGTGLGRLYF,TGTGCCAGCAGTCCTGGGACTGGTTTGGGGAGGCTGTACTTC
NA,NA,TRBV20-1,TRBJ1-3,CGRSSGNTIYF,TGCGGCCGCAGCTCTGGAAACACCATATATTTT
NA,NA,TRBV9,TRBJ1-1,CASSSWTEYNTEAFF,TGTGCCAGCAGCTCGTGGACAGAATATAACACTGAAGCTTTCTTT
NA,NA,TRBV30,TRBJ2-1,CAYQPHGTRSEFF,TGTGCCTACCAACCACACGGGACCCGCTCGGAGTTCTTC
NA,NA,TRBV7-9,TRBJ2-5,CASSLADYQETQYF,TGTGCCAGCAGCTTAGCCGATTACCAAGAGACCCAGTACTTC
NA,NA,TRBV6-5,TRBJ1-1,CASSYRLPGRTEAFF,TGTGCCAGCAGTTACCGGCTCCCGGGAAGAACTGAAGCTTTCTTT
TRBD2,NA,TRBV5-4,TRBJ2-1,CASSVKRETYNEQFF,TGTGCCAGCAGCGTCAAGCGGGAGACCTACAATGAGCAGTTCTTC
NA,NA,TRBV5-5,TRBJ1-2,CASSQVRTRRDGYTF,TGTGCCAGCAGCCAAGTCAGGACACGAAGAGATGGCTACACCTTC
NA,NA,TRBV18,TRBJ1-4,CASSLSGTNEKLFF,TGTGCCAGCTCCCTATCGGGGACTAATGAAAAACTGTTTTTT
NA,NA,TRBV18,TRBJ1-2,CASSPRTGDYGYTF,TGTGCCAGCTCACCCCGGACCGGAGACTATGGCTACACCTTC
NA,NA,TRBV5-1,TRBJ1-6,CASSLDVGINSPLHF,TGCGCCAGCAGCTTGGATGTAGGGATAAATTCACCCCTCCACTTT
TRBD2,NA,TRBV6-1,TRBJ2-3,CASSVVGLAQSGTDTQYF,TGTGCCAGCAGTGTGGTAGGACTAGCGCAAAGTGGGACAGATACGCAGTATTTT
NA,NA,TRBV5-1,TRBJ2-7,CASSITGLSYEQYF,TGCGCCAGCAGCATTACGGGACTTTCCTACGAGCAGTACTTC
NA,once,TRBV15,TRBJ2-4,CATRTIAKNIQYF,TGTGCCACCAGAACGATAGCCAAAAACATTCAGTACTTC
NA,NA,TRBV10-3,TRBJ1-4,CAISEGQGPGEKLFF,TGTGCCATCAGTGAAGGGCAGGGGCCCGGGGAAAAACTGTTTTTT
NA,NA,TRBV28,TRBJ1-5,CASSLFTDPTRDQPQHF,TGTGCCAGCAGTTTGTTCACGGATCCAACTCGGGATCAGCCCCAGCATTTT
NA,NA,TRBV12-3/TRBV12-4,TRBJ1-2,CASKTSGDGYTF,TGTGCCAGCAAGACGTCGGGAGATGGCTACACCTTC
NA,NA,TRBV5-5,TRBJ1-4,CASSLGWTRNEKLFF,TGTGCCAGCAGCTTGGGCTGGACAAGGAATGAAAAACTGTTTTTT
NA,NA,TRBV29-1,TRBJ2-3,CSVWGDVGTDTQYF,TGCAGCGTCTGGGGGGACGTTGGCACAGATACGCAGTATTTT
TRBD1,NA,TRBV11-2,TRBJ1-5,CASSPGTGLNQPQHF,TGTGCCAGCAGCCCAGGGACAGGGCTAAATCAGCCCCAGCATTTT
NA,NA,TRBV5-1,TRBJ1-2,CASSLEGGDIFLAGVYGYTF,TGCGCCAGCAGCTTGGAGGGCGGGGACATCTTTCTCGCAGGAGTCTATGGCTACACCTTC